This TCR beta chain stems from a study of shared clonotypes between healthy human individuals. The assay was immunoSEQ multiplex PCR, and TCRdb's table has in-frame clones only and misses some. The profile shows 2.3 million or so clones, approximately 93% of them singletons. Germline trimming cut 9 bases from V and 4 bases from J; bases unmatched to any gene: 5. Germline V lookup: CDR1 MNHNS, CDR2 SASEGT. The length of the CDR3 is 13 residues. This rearrangement joins TRBV6-1 to TRBJ2-3; 9 positions agree with TRBD1. Sequenced: naive CD4+ T cells from PBMCs. The subset here: CD45RA+ positively selected. The receptor was isolated from a man aged 18-30 years in good health. Some clones in this sample may be carry-over from other donors' samples. The CDR3 coding sequence is TGTGCCAGTAACAGGGGGCGCGCAGATACGCAGTATTTT. Protein product: CASNRGRADTQYF.